What follows are 23 T cell receptor beta chains derived from one specimen sequenced in a study of CD8 T cells in ankylosing spondylitis. Study findings and constraints: There was a TCR beta motif, made of eight highly homologous variants, that appeared characteristic of ankylosing spondylitis blood.

TCRdb fed the 5' RACE reads into MiXCR, producing one record per CDR3 protein. The sample includes fewer than 750,000 distinct CDR3 sequences, roughly 20% of them seen just once. These TCRs' antigens remain unknown. Sequenced sample: blood, either unsorted or a sorted T cell fraction (not recorded which). The receptors were gathered from a male donor with ankylosing spondylitis.

This sequence joins TRBV20-1 and TRBJ2-2; no clear D. Germline values: CDR1 DFQATT, CDR2 SNEGSKA (reference sequence). The CDR3 has 15 residues. Deletions cut 3 bases from V and 4 bases from J, with 15 bases between. CDR3 sequence: CSASSWSSGTGELFF. Here the CDR3 DNA reads TGCAGTGCTAGTAGCTGGAGTTCGGGCACCGGGGAGCTGTTTTTT.

The V and J genes are TRBV7-2 and TRBJ2-1, with 7 bases aligning to TRBD1. In germline, CDR1 is SGHTA, CDR2 FQGNSA. Trimming cost V 1 base and J 2 bases; bases outside gene matches: 5. The CDR3 has 16 amino acids. CDR3 coding DNA: TGTGCCAGCAGCTTAGGAGGGGACAGTACCTACAATGAGCAGTTCTTC. Residues: CASSLGGDSTYNEQFF.

This clonotype was seen many times. The chain recombines TRBV29-1 with TRBJ2-1; no clear D gene. The CDR3 runs to 14 residues. Trimming left V 2 bases short and J 2 bases short, with 10 bases between. CDR1 is SQVTM and CDR2 is ANQGSEA in the germline V gene. CDR3 residues: CSVESTGPYNEQFF. In nucleotides, the CDR3 is TGCAGCGTTGAATCCACCGGCCCCTACAATGAGCAGTTCTTC.

This clonotype turned up a few times. The chain employs TRBV20-1 and TRBJ1-1; D unclear. Trimming cost V 5 bases and J 2 bases, with 18 bases left between them. Germline V gene data show CDR1 as DFQATT and CDR2 as SNEGSKA (reference sequence). This CDR3 region has 15 residues. The CDR3 sequence: CSALPLRTANTEAFF. The CDR3 DNA reads TGCAGTGCTCTGCCCCTACGGACGGCTAACACTGAAGCTTTCTTT.

V is TRBV12-3 or TRBV12-4 and J is TRBJ2-2; 8 bases line up with TRBD2. The CDR3 is 17 amino acids. Trimming cost V 5 bases and J 5 bases; bases outside gene matches: 13. DNA of the CDR3: TGTGCCAGCAGTCTATCTCCCCGGGAGGGCGGTACCGGGGAGCTGTTTTTT. Amino acids: CASSLSPREGGTGELFF.

This clonotype was seen a few times. The gene calls are TRBV5-1 and TRBJ1-5; 11 positions agree with TRBD1. V gave up 4 bases and J gave up 3 bases; unmatched junction bases: 6. This CDR3 is built from 16 residues. Looked up from germline, CDR1 is SGHRS and CDR2 is YFSETQ. In DNA form, the CDR3 reads TGCGCCAGCAGCCCAGGGGACAGGGGGGACAATCAGCCCCAGCATTTT. Protein sequence: CASSPGDRGDNQPQHF. Variable domain in full (rest from reference TRBV5-1 and TRBJ1-5): KAGVTQTPRYLIKTRGQQVTLSCSPISGHRSVSWYQQTPGQGLQFLFEYFSETQRNKGNFPGRFSGRQFSNSRSEMNVSTLELGDSALYLCASSPGDRGDNQPQHFGDGTRLSIL.

This clonotype was detected a few times. This chain links TRBV20-1 with TRBJ2-7; tentative D call: TRBD2 (5 bases). The germline V gene encodes CDR1 DFQATT and CDR2 SNEGSKA (reference sequence). V lost 1 base and J 3 bases, leaving 16 bases between the germline ends. The CDR3 length is 15 residues. In DNA, the CDR3 is TGCAGTGCTAGAGGCGATAGAGGCGGAGGCTACGAGCAGTACTTC. Its protein product is CSARGDRGGGYEQYF.

The chain joins TRBV5-6 to TRBJ2-7, with a weak D call TRBD2 (5 bases). In germline, CDR1 is SGHDT, CDR2 YYEEEE. The V gene lost 4 bases and the J gene lost 3 bases, with 20 bases spanning the gap. The CDR3 covers 16 residues. CDR3 residues: CASSDISGNPYYEQYF. The CDR3 region has the DNA TGTGCCAGCAGCGACATCTCGGGGAACCCTTACTACGAGCAGTACTTC.

The table lists this clonotype with a few counts. CDR3 in DNA: TGTGCCAGCAGTCCCTCCGGGGGGGGCAATCAGCCCCAGCATTTT. Its translation is CASSPSGGGNQPQHF. The chain combines TRBV12-3 or TRBV12-4 with TRBJ1-5, with D perhaps matching TRBD1 (5 bases). V lost 5 bases and J lost 2, with 13 bases in between. The CDR3 is 15 residues long.

The chain recombines TRBV20-1 with TRBJ1-5; 9 nucleotides match TRBD1. The V and J ends lost 2 bases and 4 bases, in that order; junction bases with no gene match: 9. The CDR3 extends over 16 amino acids. Germline V gene lookup returns CDR1 DFQATT and CDR2 SNEGSKA (reference sequence). DNA of the CDR3: TGCAGTGCTAGATCAGCGACAGGGGGGTTGAATCAGCCCCAGCATTTT. As protein: CSARSATGGLNQPQHF.

Ten or more counts support this clonotype. The chain carries TRBV5-6 and TRBJ2-1, with D perhaps given as TRBD1 or TRBD2 (8 bases each). The V gene lost 4 bases and the J gene lost 6 bases, with 14 bases spanning the gap. The CDR3 is made up of 14 amino acids. The germline V gene encodes CDR1 SGHDT and CDR2 YYEEEE. This CDR3 is CASSPGGTGNEQFF. The DNA for the CDR3 is TGTGCCAGCAGCCCGGGAGGGACAGGCAATGAGCAGTTCTTC.

This clonotype has a handful of counts. This chain joins TRBV11-2 and TRBJ2-7, with 12 positions matching TRBD2. The CDR3 is 17 amino acids. The ends lost 1 base at V and 3 bases at J; junction bases unmatched: 7. The V gene's germline CDR1 is SGHAT and CDR2 FQNNGV. This CDR3 reads CASSLASGGAWVYEQYF. Here the CDR3 DNA reads TGTGCCAGCAGCTTAGCTAGCGGGGGGGCCTGGGTCTACGAGCAGTACTTC.

This chain joins TRBV4-2 and TRBJ1-5; no firm D call. This CDR3 is built from 12 residues. The germline V and J ends were trimmed by 3 bases and 10 bases, with 10 bases remaining between them. Germline V gene sequence: CDR1 LGHNA, CDR2 YNFKEQ. CDR3 DNA sequence: TGTGCCAGCAGCCACATAATGGGACCCCAGCATTTT. Translated, it gives CASSHIMGPQHF.

The chain links TRBV7-2 to TRBJ2-3; possible D gene TRBD1, 6 bases. Trimming took off 2 bases at V and 3 bases at J, with 12 bases between the two ends. The CDR3 has 15 residues. Germline loops: CDR1 SGHTA, CDR2 FQGNSA. The CDR3 sequence is CASSLIGGATDTQYF. The CDR3 nucleotides read TGTGCCAGCAGCTTAATTGGGGGCGCAACAGATACGCAGTATTTT.

This clonotype was detected only a few times. V is TRBV12-3 or TRBV12-4 and J is TRBJ1-2; a possible D gene is TRBD1 (6 bases). V shed 7 bases and J shed 8 bases, with 20 bases lying between them. The CDR3 has 14 amino acids. Written as DNA, the CDR3 is TGTGCCAGCACCCTGGGTAGCAGGGGCGACGGCTACACCTTC. Its protein product is CASTLGSRGDGYTF.

This chain joins TRBV20-1 and TRBJ2-5; a weak D match, TRBD2 (6 bases). CDR3 length: 14 amino acids. Trimming cost V 3 bases and J 5 bases, with 16 bases left between them. Germline-derived CDR1 and CDR2 are DFQATT and SNEGSKA (reference sequence). CDR3 sequence (DNA): TGCAGTGCTAGTTCCCGACTAGTACTCGAGACCCAGTACTTC. Its translation is CSASSRLVLETQYF.

In this sample, this clonotype turned up a few times. J is TRBJ2-1 and V is TRBV4-3, with 9 positions matching TRBD1. Germline CDR1 and CDR2: LGHNA and YSLEER. There are 17 residues in the CDR3. V shed 0 bases, J shed 6 bases, and the junction held 9 bases outside the gene matches. The CDR3 DNA reads TGCGCCAGCAGCCAAGATTACGAGGACAGGGGTTCCAATGAGCAGTTCTTC. Encoded protein: CASSQDYEDRGSNEQFF.

This chain connects TRBV6-2 or TRBV6-3 to TRBJ2-5, with unresolved D. CDR3 length equals 12 residues. The ends were cut back, 4 bases at V and 5 bases at J, with 8 bases in the middle. CDR1 and CDR2 from the germline V gene are MNHEY and SVGEGT. The CDR3: CASSSMGETQYF. In DNA form, the CDR3 reads TGTGCCAGCAGTTCAATGGGCGAGACCCAGTACTTC.

The table lists this clonotype with a few counts. The V and J genes are TRBV27 and TRBJ1-6; D is ambiguous. The CDR3 covers 13 residues. V shed 4 bases and J shed 7 bases, with 8 bases lying between them. CDR1 is MNHEY, CDR2 SMNVEV, per germline (reference sequence). CDR3 residues: CASSWTENSPLHF. Here the CDR3 DNA reads TGTGCCAGCAGTTGGACGGAAAATTCACCCCTCCACTTT.

This clonotype was observed a handful of times. The chain carries TRBV11-2 and TRBJ2-2; no reliable D call. V was pared by 5 bases and J by 5 bases, with 9 bases between. The CDR3 is 13 amino acids. Looked up from germline, CDR1 is SGHAT and CDR2 is FQNNGV. Here the CDR3 DNA reads TGTGCCAGCAGCCGTCCAACAACCGGGGAGCTGTTTTTT. Protein product: CASSRPTTGELFF.

In this sample, this clonotype turned up a few times. The rearrangement links TRBV7-2 to TRBJ2-1; D is possibly TRBD2 (6 bases). V was clipped by 5 bases and J by 0 bases, with 17 bases between them. Germline V gene lookup returns CDR1 SGHTA and CDR2 FQGNSA. The CDR3 sequence is 17 residues long. In nucleotides, the CDR3 is TGTGCCAGCAGCCGAGGAGGGGTCGGGAGCTCCTACAATGAGCAGTTCTTC. It translates to CASSRGGVGSSYNEQFF.

The chain links TRBV5-1 to TRBJ2-7; either TRBD1 or TRBD2 may fit D (5 bases each). V lost 4 bases, J lost 3 bases, and 17 bases lay in between. The CDR3 covers 15 residues. Germline V gene sequence: CDR1 SGHRS, CDR2 YFSETQ. CDR3 nucleotides: TGCGCCAGCAGCCCCTGGGGACCGCCTGACTACGAGCAGTACTTC. It encodes CASSPWGPPDYEQYF.

The CDR3 nucleotides are TGTGCCAGCTCACCAGAAACTAGCGGGGGGGCCTATACAGATACGCAGTATTTT. Translating gives CASSPETSGGAYTDTQYF. The rearrangement uses TRBV18 and TRBJ2-3; 13 nucleotides agree with TRBD2. The V segment lost 2 bases and the J segment 3 bases; nucleotides outside the gene matches: 8. The CDR3 has 18 residues. Germline CDR1 KGHSH, CDR2 LQKENI. Full variable domain (outside the CDR3, taken from reference TRBV18 and TRBJ2-3): NAGVMQNPRHLVRRRGQEARLRCSPMKGHSHVYWYRQLPEEGLKFMVYLQKENIIDESGMPKERFSAEFPKEGPSILRIQQVVRGDSAAYFCASSPETSGGAYTDTQYFGPGTRLTVL.